This T cell receptor beta chain derives from a study of T-cell memory formation after mild COVID-19. CDR1 is LNHDA and CDR2 is SQIVND in the germline V gene (reference sequence). CDR3 length: 14 residues. Trimming left V 3 bases short and J 4 bases short, with 12 bases between. From the 5' RACE reads, TCRdb called clonotypes with MiXCR, one entry per CDR3 protein. The repertoire includes hundreds of thousands of distinct CDR3 sequences, around 21% of them detected once, and under 15% sits in the top ten. V and J are TRBV19 and TRBJ1-2; D is unresolved. Sequences were obtained from PBMCs or a T cell subset sorted from them (not recorded which). This TCR came from an adult woman who had mild COVID-19 (a few samples of this study predate the infection). Cell type and time point are not known. CDR3 in DNA: TGTGCCAGTAGTATCCTCTTATCGACCTATGGCTACACCTTC. This codes for CASSILLSTYGYTF.